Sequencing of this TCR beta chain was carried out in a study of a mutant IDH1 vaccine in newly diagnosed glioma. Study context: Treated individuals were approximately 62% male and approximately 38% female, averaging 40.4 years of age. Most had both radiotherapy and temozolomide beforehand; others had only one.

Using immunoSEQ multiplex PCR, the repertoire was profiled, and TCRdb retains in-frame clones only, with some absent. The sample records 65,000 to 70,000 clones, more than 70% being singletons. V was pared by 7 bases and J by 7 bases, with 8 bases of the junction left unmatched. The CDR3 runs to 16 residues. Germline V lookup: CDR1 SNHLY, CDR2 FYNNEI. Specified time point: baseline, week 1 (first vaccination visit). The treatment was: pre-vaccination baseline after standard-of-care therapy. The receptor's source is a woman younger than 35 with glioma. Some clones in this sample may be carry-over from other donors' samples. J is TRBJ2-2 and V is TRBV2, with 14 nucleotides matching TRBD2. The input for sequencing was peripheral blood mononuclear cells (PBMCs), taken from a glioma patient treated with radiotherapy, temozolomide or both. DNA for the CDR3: TGTGCCAGCAAAGGGACTAGCGGGAGAACGGGCGGGGAGCTGTTTTTT. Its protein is CASKGTSGRTGGELFF.